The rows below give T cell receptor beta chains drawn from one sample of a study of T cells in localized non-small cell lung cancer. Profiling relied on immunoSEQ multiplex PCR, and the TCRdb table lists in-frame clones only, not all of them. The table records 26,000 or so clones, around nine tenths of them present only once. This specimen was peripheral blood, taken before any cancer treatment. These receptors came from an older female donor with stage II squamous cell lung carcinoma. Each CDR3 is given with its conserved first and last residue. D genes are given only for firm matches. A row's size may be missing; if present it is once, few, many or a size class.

cdr3_nt: TGTGCCAGCTCACCTCGGGCTCAGCAAGTTTCCTACGAGCAGTACTTC
cdr3_aa: CASSPRAQQVSYEQYF
d_call: .
clone_size: .
v_call: TRBV18
j_call: TRBJ2-7

cdr3_nt: TGTGCCAGCAGCGGACAGGAGGGGCAGGGCTACACCTTC
cdr3_aa: CASSGQEGQGYTF
d_call: TRBD1
clone_size: .
v_call: TRBV6-1
j_call: TRBJ1-2

cdr3_nt: TGCGCCAGCAGCCAAGAAAGCCTAGCGGGAAGCTCCTACAATGAGCAGTTCTTC
cdr3_aa: CASSQESLAGSSYNEQFF
d_call: TRBD2
clone_size: once
v_call: TRBV4-1
j_call: TRBJ2-1

cdr3_nt: TGCGCCAGCAGCTTGTTGAAACAAAGGAATGAGCAGTTCTTC
cdr3_aa: CASSLLKQRNEQFF
d_call: .
clone_size: .
v_call: TRBV5-1
j_call: TRBJ2-1

cdr3_nt: TGTGCCAGCTCTCGAAATGACAGTCCCCAGCAGTTCTTC
cdr3_aa: CASSRNDSPQQFF
d_call: .
clone_size: .
v_call: TRBV2
j_call: TRBJ2-1

cdr3_nt: TGTGCCAGCAGCTTAAAGGGCAGTCACAATGAGCAGTTCTTC
cdr3_aa: CASSLKGSHNEQFF
d_call: .
clone_size: .
v_call: TRBV7-7
j_call: TRBJ2-1

cdr3_nt: TGTGCCAGCAGTTTCCGGGACTCCCTGATTGGCTACACCTTC
cdr3_aa: CASSFRDSLIGYTF
d_call: .
clone_size: .
v_call: TRBV27
j_call: TRBJ1-2

cdr3_nt: TGTGCCAGCAGACCACAGGGTACCGGGGAGCTGTTTTTT
cdr3_aa: CASRPQGTGELFF
d_call: .
clone_size: .
v_call: TRBV2
j_call: TRBJ2-2

cdr3_nt: TGTGCCTGGAGTGCGGGACTAGCGGCCACCTACGAGCAGTACTTC
cdr3_aa: CAWSAGLAATYEQYF
d_call: TRBD2
clone_size: .
v_call: TRBV30
j_call: TRBJ2-7

cdr3_nt: TGTGCCATCAGTCCAGGGGGCCGAGACACCGGGGAGCTGTTTTTT
cdr3_aa: CAISPGGRDTGELFF
d_call: TRBD1
clone_size: .
v_call: TRBV10-3
j_call: TRBJ2-2

cdr3_nt: TGTGCCTGGAGTTATCGGACAGCATTCAATCAGCCCCAGCATTTT
cdr3_aa: CAWSYRTAFNQPQHF
d_call: .
clone_size: .
v_call: TRBV30
j_call: TRBJ1-5

cdr3_nt: TGTGCCAGCAGTCGACAGGGGATCTCCTACGAGCAGTACTTC
cdr3_aa: CASSRQGISYEQYF
d_call: TRBD1
clone_size: .
v_call: TRBV7-2
j_call: TRBJ2-7

cdr3_nt: TGTGCCAGCGCCCGGGACTTAAACACCGGGGAGCTGTTTTTT
cdr3_aa: CASARDLNTGELFF
d_call: .
clone_size: .
v_call: TRBV7-2
j_call: TRBJ2-2

cdr3_nt: TGTGCCTGGAGTGGGGTTGCCTCCTATAATTCACCCCTCCACTTT
cdr3_aa: CAWSGVASYNSPLHF
d_call: .
clone_size: .
v_call: TRBV30
j_call: TRBJ1-6

cdr3_nt: TGTGCCATCAGTGAACCCACCGGGGAGCTGTTTTTT
cdr3_aa: CAISEPTGELFF
d_call: .
clone_size: .
v_call: TRBV10-3
j_call: TRBJ2-2

cdr3_nt: TGTGCCAGCAGCGCCGGGTCTACGAGTTCTGGAAACACCATATATTTT
cdr3_aa: CASSAGSTSSGNTIYF
d_call: .
clone_size: .
v_call: TRBV7-2
j_call: TRBJ1-3

cdr3_nt: TGTGCCAGCAGCGAGGCCCCCGGCAGAAATGAAAAACTGTTTTTT
cdr3_aa: CASSEAPGRNEKLFF
d_call: .
clone_size: once
v_call: TRBV9
j_call: TRBJ1-4

cdr3_nt: TGTGCCAGCAGTTTGCCGGGACACCCCTACGAGCAGTACTTC
cdr3_aa: CASSLPGHPYEQYF
d_call: .
clone_size: .
v_call: TRBV28
j_call: TRBJ2-7

cdr3_nt: TGTGCCAGCAGTCCAGGACAGGGGTACTCTGGGGCCAACGTCCTGACTTTC
cdr3_aa: CASSPGQGYSGANVLTF
d_call: TRBD1
clone_size: .
v_call: TRBV2
j_call: TRBJ2-6

cdr3_nt: TGCAGCGTTGAACTACAGGGGGCGAATGGCTACACCTTC
cdr3_aa: CSVELQGANGYTF
d_call: TRBD1
clone_size: .
v_call: TRBV29-1
j_call: TRBJ1-2